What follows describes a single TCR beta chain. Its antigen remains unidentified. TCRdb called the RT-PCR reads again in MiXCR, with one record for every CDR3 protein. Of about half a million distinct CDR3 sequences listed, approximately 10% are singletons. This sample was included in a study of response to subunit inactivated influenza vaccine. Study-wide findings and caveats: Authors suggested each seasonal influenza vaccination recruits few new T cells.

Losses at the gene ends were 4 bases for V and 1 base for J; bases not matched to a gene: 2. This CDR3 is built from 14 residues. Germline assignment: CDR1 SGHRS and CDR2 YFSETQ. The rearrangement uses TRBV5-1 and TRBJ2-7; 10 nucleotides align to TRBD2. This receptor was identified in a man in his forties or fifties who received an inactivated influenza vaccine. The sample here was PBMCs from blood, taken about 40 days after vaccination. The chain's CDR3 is CASSPLAGSYEQYF. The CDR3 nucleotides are TGCGCCAGCAGCCCACTAGCGGGGTCCTACGAGCAGTACTTC.